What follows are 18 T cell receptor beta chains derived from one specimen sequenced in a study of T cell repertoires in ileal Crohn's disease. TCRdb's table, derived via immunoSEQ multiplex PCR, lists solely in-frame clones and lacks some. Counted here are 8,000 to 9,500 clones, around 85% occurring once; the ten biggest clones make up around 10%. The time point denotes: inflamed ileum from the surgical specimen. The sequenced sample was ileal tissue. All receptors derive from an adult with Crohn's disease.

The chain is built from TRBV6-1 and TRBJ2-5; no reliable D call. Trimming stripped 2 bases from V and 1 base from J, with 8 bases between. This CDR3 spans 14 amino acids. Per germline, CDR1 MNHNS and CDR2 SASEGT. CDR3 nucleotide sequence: TGTGCCAGCAGTGAACAAACACTCCAAGAGACCCAGTACTTC. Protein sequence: CASSEQTLQETQYF.

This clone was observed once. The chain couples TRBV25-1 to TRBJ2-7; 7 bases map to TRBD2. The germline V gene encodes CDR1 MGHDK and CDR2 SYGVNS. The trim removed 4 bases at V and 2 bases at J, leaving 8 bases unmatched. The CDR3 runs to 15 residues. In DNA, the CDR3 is TGTGCCAGCAGTGGGAAGCGGGACTCTCCCTACGAGCAGTACTTC. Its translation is CASSGKRDSPYEQYF.

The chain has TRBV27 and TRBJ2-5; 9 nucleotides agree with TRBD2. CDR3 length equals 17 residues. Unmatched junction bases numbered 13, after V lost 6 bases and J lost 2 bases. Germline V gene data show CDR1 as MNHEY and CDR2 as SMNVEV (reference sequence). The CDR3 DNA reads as TGTGCCAGCAGGAGAATCCTAGCGGGGACGTCTCAAGAGACCCAGTACTTC. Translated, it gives CASRRILAGTSQETQYF.

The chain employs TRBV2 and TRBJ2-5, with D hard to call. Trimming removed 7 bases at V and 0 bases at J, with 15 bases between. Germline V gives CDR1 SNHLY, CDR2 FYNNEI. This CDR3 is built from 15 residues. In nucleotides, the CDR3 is TGTGCCAGCACCCTACAGAGTTTGTACCAAGAGACCCAGTACTTC. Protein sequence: CASTLQSLYQETQYF. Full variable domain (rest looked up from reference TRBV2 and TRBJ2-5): EPEVTQTPSHQVTQMGQEVILRCVPISNHLYFYWYRQILGQKVEFLVSFYNNEISEKSEIFDDQFSVERPDGSNFTLKIRSTKLEDSAMYFCASTLQSLYQETQYFGPGTRLLVL.

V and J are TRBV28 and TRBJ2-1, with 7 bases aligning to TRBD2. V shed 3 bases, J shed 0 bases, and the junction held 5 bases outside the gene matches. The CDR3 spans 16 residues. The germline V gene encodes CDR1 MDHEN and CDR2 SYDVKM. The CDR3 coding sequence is TGTGCCAGCAGTTTGGGAGGGGAGGGCTCCTACAATGAGCAGTTCTTC. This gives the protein CASSLGGEGSYNEQFF.

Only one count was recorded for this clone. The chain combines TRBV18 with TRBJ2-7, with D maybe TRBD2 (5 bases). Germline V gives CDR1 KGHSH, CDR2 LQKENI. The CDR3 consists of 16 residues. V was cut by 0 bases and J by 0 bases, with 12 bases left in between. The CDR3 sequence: CASSPPSFGVSYEQYF. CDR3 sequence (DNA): TGTGCCAGCTCACCACCGAGTTTCGGGGTCTCCTACGAGCAGTACTTC.

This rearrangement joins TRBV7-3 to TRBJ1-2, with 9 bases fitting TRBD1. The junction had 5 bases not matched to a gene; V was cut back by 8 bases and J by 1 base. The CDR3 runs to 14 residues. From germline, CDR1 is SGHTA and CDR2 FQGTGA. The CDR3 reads CASAGTGLNYGYTF. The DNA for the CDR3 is TGTGCCAGCGCCGGGACAGGGCTTAACTATGGCTACACCTTC.

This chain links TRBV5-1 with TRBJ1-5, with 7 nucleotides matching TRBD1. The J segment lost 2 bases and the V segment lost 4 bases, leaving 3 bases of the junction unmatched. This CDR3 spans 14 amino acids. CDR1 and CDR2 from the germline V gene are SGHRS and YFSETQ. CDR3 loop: CASSAGGGNQPQHF. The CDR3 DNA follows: TGCGCCAGCAGCGCAGGGGGGGGCAATCAGCCCCAGCATTTT.

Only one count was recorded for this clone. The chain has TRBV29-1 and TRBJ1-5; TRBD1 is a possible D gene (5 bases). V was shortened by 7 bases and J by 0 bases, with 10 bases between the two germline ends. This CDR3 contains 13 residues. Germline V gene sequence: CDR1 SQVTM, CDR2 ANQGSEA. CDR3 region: CSAGGDSNQPQHF. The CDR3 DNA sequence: TGCAGCGCCGGGGGAGATAGCAATCAGCCCCAGCATTTT.

The CDR3 coding sequence is TGTGCCAGTAGTATAGAAGGAGGATCTGAAGCTTTCTTT. Translating gives CASSIEGGSEAFF. This chain uses TRBV19 with TRBJ1-1; D gene unclear. V was cut by 0 bases and J by 6 bases, with 8 bases left in between. The CDR3 is 13 amino acids. CDR1 and CDR2 (germline): LNHDA, SQIVND (reference sequence).

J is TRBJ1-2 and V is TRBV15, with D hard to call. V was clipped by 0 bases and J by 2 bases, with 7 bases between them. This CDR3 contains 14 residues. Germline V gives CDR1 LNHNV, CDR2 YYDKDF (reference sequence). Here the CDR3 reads CATSRESGNYGYTF. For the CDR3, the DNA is TGTGCCACCAGCAGAGAATCGGGAAACTATGGCTACACCTTC.

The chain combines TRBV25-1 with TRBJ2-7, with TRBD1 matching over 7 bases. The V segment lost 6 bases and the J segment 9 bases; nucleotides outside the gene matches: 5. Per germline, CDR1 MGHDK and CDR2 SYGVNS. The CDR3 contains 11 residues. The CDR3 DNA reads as TGTGCCAGCAGGACAGGGAAGGCGCAGTACTTC. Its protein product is CASRTGKAQYF.

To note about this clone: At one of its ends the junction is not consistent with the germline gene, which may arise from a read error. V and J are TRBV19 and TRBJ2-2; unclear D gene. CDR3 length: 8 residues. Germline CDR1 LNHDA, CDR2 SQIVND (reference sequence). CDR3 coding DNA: TGCGAGGCCGGGGAGCTGTTTTTT. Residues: CEAGELFF.

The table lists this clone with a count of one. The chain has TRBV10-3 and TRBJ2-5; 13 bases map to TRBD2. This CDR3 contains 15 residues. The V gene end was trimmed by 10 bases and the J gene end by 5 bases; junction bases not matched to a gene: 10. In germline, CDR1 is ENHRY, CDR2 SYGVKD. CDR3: CATSRTSGSTETQYF. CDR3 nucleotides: TGTGCCACCTCACGGACTAGCGGGAGTACGGAGACCCAGTACTTC.

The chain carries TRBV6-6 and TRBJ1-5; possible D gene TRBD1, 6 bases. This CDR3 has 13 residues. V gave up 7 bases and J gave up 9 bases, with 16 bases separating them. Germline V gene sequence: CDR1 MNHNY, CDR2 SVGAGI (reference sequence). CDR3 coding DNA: TGTGCCAGCACCACAGGGTTGAATTGGCCCCAGCATTTT. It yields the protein CASTTGLNWPQHF.

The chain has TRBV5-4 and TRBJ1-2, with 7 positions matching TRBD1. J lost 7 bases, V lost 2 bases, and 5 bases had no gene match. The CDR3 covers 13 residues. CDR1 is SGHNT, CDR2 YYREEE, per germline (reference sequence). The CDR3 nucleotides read TGTGCCAGCAGCTTCGAGACAGGGCTTGGCTACACCTTC. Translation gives CASSFETGLGYTF.

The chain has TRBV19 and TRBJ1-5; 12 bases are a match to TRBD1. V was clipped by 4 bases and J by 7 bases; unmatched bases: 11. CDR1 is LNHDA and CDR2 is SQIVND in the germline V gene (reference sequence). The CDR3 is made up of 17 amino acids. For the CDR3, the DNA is TGTGCCAGTAGTACTTCCGGGACAGGGGGCTGGGGGCAGCCCCAGCATTTT. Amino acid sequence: CASSTSGTGGWGQPQHF.

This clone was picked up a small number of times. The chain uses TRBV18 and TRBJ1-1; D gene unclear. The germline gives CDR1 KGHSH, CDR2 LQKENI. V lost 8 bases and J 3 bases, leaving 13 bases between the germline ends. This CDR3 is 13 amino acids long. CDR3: CASVVGRDTEAFF. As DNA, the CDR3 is TGTGCCAGCGTGGTTGGGCGGGACACTGAAGCTTTCTTT.